A single sample gave rise to the 12 T cell receptor beta chains below, sequenced in a study of tumor-infiltrating lymphocytes in primary liver carcinoma. In addition to blood RNA drawn from unsorted whole blood, germline DNA was extracted. Reverse transcription of approximately 500 ng total RNA with a constant-region primer produced TCR beta cDNA. Sequencing libraries for TCR beta derived from three nested multiplex PCR rounds that used slightly modified ARM-PCR. The first two PCR rounds used TRBV1-TRBV30 primers with a Cbeta primer, 10 cycles each. TCRdb analysed the multiplex PCR reads with MiXCR anew, one entry per CDR3 protein. This sample has about 200,000 distinct CDR3 sequences; 65% occur once, and the top ten carry 6% to 8.5%. Material: peripheral blood. The receptor set was obtained from a woman aged 55-75 years with primary liver carcinoma and hepatitis B virus infection.

The rearrangement uses TRBV6-6 and TRBJ2-1; 8 bases are shared with TRBD1. Trimming cost V 6 bases and J 12 bases; bases outside gene matches: 13. The CDR3 length is 14 residues. Germline V gene sequence: CDR1 MNHNY, CDR2 SVGAGI (reference sequence). CDR3: CASRYPGGAIGQFF. CDR3 DNA sequence: TGTGCCAGCAGGTACCCAGGGGGCGCGATTGGGCAGTTCTTC.

This clonotype was detected ten times or more. J is TRBJ2-2 and V is TRBV4-2; weak D call: TRBD2 (6 bases). V was trimmed by 5 bases and J by 4 bases, leaving 14 bases between them. Germline V lookup: CDR1 LGHNA, CDR2 YNFKEQ. CDR3 length: 15 residues. The CDR3 DNA is TGTGCCAGCAGCGCTCGGGCTAGCGCCACCGGGGAGCTGTTTTTT. Residues: CASSARASATGELFF.

Comments on this clonotype: The conserved phenylalanine or tryptophan is not found at the CDR3 terminus, so this likely reflects a read error. The chain has TRBV4-1 and TRBJ2-1, with 13 bases lining up with TRBD2. CDR1 MGHRA and CDR2 YSYEKL come from the germline V gene. CDR3 length: 19 residues. Unmatched junction bases numbered 14, after V lost 5 bases and J lost 4 bases. The CDR3 DNA reads TGCGCCAGCAGCGGGGGACTAGCGGGATTATATCACCGGTACAATGAGCAGTTCCTC. Its protein is CASSGGLAGLYHRYNEQFL.

This clonotype was seen once. The junction departs from the called germline gene at one end, perhaps through a read error. The genes are TRBV11-2 and TRBJ2-7, with 12 nucleotides matching TRBD2. This CDR3 region has 20 residues. CDR1 and CDR2 (germline): SGHAT, FQNNGV. The CDR3 DNA is TGTCCCAGCAGCGCCATTACCCGACTAGCGGGAGAGCAGAAACCCTACGAGCAGTACTTC. Translating it yields CPSSAITRLAGEQKPYEQYF.

This clonotype was recorded once. This chain links TRBV11-2 with TRBJ2-7; 9 nucleotides align to TRBD1. The CDR3 is made up of 18 amino acids. Germline trimming cut 5 bases from V and 7 bases from J; bases unmatched to any gene: 21. Germline V gives CDR1 SGHAT, CDR2 FQNNGV. CDR3 nucleotide sequence: TGTGCCAGCAGCCCCATTCTGAGGCAGCGTACAGGGGGCTATGAGCAGTACTTC. Residues: CASSPILRQRTGGYEQYF.

About this clonotype itself: Being one base from a much bigger clone, this may be a read error. V gene TRBV10-3 combines with J gene TRBJ2-7; D is possibly TRBD1 or TRBD2 (6 bases each). The CDR3 has 14 amino acids. Germline V gives CDR1 ENHRY, CDR2 SYGVKD. V was pared by 2 bases and J by 8 bases, with 16 bases between. DNA for the CDR3: TGTGCCATCAGTGAGACGGGGGCAGGAAAGAAGCAGTACTTC. Translation gives CAISETGAGKKQYF.

Comments on this clonotype: A read error is possible here, since a much larger clone lies one base away. Lacking the conserved final phenylalanine or tryptophan, this CDR3 likely reflects a read error. This chain connects TRBV29-1 to TRBJ1-1; D gene uncertain. Germline assignment: CDR1 SQVTM and CDR2 ANQGSEA. The CDR3 length is 12 residues. V shed 5 bases and J shed 3 bases, with 10 bases lying between them. The CDR3 sequence: CSVTTGYTEAFV. CDR3 DNA: TGCAGCGTTACGACGGGGTACACTGAAGCTTTCGTT.

Of note for this clonotype: A read error may be the cause here, since a much bigger clone is one base away. J is TRBJ1-4 and V is TRBV6-5, with unresolved D. The CDR3 is made up of 15 amino acids. The germline V gene encodes CDR1 MNHEY and CDR2 SVGAGI. The CDR3 protein is CDSSYLASTNEKLFF. The CDR3 coding sequence is TGTGACAGCAGTTACTTAGCGTCAACTAATGAAAAACTGTTTTTT.

There are a few counts of this clonotype. The chain employs TRBV4-2 and TRBJ2-5; either TRBD1 or TRBD2 may fit D (5 bases each). The CDR3 is 13 amino acids. Trimming removed 4 bases at V and 7 bases at J, with 13 bases between. Germline CDR1 and CDR2: LGHNA and YNFKEQ. The CDR3 loop reads CASSLRDVGTQYF. CDR3 DNA: TGTGCCAGCAGCCTTCGGGACGTTGGGACCCAGTACTTC.

About this clonotype itself: The junction does not match germline at one end; this may be a read error. The genes are TRBV28 and TRBJ1-5; D unclear. This CDR3 has 15 amino acids. Germline CDR1 is MDHEN and CDR2 is SYDVKM. This CDR3 reads CASSRAPYSNQLQHF. CDR3 DNA sequence: TGTGCCAGCAGTCGAGCGCCGTATAGCAATCAGCTCCAGCATTTT.

The chain has TRBV11-2 and TRBJ2-7; 8 bases align to TRBD2. Germline CDR1 is SGHAT and CDR2 is FQNNGV. The CDR3 is made up of 15 amino acids. The CDR3: CASSLDRGLVPEQCV. Written as DNA, the CDR3 is TGTGCCAGCAGCTTAGATAGGGGACTAGTTCCCGAGCAATGCGTC.

This clonotype occurred many times. The chain is built from TRBV29-1 and TRBJ1-1, with 7 bases identical to TRBD1. In germline, CDR1 is SQVTM, CDR2 ANQGSEA. After removal of 6 bases from V and 4 bases from J, the junction contained 11 bases not matched to a gene. The CDR3 is 14 residues long. The CDR3 coding sequence is TGCAGCGTAGATCCCCAGGGGGGGGCCACTGAAGCTTTCTTT. Translating gives CSVDPQGGATEAFF.